These T cell receptor beta chains were read from a single sample in a study of T cell responses to AZD1222 COVID-19 vaccine. Assay: immunoSEQ multiplex PCR; the TCRdb copy retains only in-frame clones and omits some. The table records approximately 140,000 clones, approximately 88% of them present only once. The sample was peripheral blood, taken on day 0 of AZD1222 vaccination. These receptors all come from an adult in good health. Both conserved end residues are part of each CDR3. The order of the fields is V gene, CDR3 protein.

V: TRBV27; CDR3: CASSFSVWADTQYF
V: TRBV5-1; CDR3: CASSLVGTGQGAGYEQYF
V: TRBV4-3; CDR3: CASSQQRGGNQPQHF
V: TRBV19; CDR3: CASSIEGANSPLHF
V: TRBV6-5; CDR3: CASRSLVMNTEAFF
V: TRBV3-1/TRBV3-2; CDR3: CASSQMLTGGNTIYF
V: TRBV9; CDR3: CASSVGVGVNYGYTF
V: TRBV27; CDR3: CASTPLPFRGNTEAFF
V: TRBV28; CDR3: CASSFRGYGYTF
V: TRBV28; CDR3: CASSFKGVYGYTF
V: TRBV7-9; CDR3: CASSFEESSTDTQYF
V: TRBV4-1; CDR3: CASSHLGQGRDQPQHF
V: TRBV3-1/TRBV3-2; CDR3: CASSPQSNSPLHF
V: TRBV28; CDR3: CASTRSSGGGEKLFF
V: TRBV19; CDR3: CASSPSDRAYSYNSPLHF
V: TRBV5-1; CDR3: CASSLTDSSLYGYTF
V: TRBV5-4; CDR3: CASTLGGQGNEKLFF
V: TRBV12-5; CDR3: CASGISSGLAGVTGELFF
V: TRBV3-1/TRBV3-2; CDR3: CASSQDLVGREQYF
V: TRBV18; CDR3: CASSPDRVGNTIYF
V: TRBV2; CDR3: CASSVGFHIQYF
V: TRBV4-2; CDR3: CASSPVAGGQLGAYEQYF
V: TRBV5-1; CDR3: CASSFDRVAGNTIYF
V: TRBV3-1/TRBV3-2; CDR3: CASSLGGANTEAFF
V: TRBV4-2; CDR3: CASSQPGGANNEQFF
V: TRBV6-5; CDR3: CASSYSTWADNQPQHF
V: TRBV11-3; CDR3: CASSGPTSEKLFF
V: TRBV9; CDR3: CASSVTGQGNEGYTF
V: TRBV6-5; CDR3: CASSRGTSGTDTQYF
V: TRBV7-2; CDR3: CASSLGSTGVGTEAFF
V: TRBV27; CDR3: CASSSPGQQSYEQYF
V: TRBV4-1; CDR3: CASSQTPGTSGRYNEQFF
V: TRBV29-1; CDR3: CSVGGLRENTEAFF
V: TRBV7-2; CDR3: CASRRGSGNTIYF
V: TRBV5-1; CDR3: CASSPGAGGYEQYF
V: TRBV3-1/TRBV3-2; CDR3: CASSFAGTGNNEQFF
V: TRBV28; CDR3: CASSVPVGGENSPLHF
V: TRBV18; CDR3: CASSPTGTGVYGYTF
V: TRBV6-5; CDR3: CASSPLAGSSYEQYF
V: TRBV7-8; CDR3: CASTSGQGLNTEAFF
V: TRBV5-6; CDR3: CASSLSGQNTGELFF
V: TRBV29-1; CDR3: CSVSQGGYTF
V: TRBV4-3; CDR3: CASSQDPTGNSPLHF
V: TRBV4-3; CDR3: CASSQDLLREGNNSPLHF
V: TRBV7-6; CDR3: CASSLVHRRQTTGELFF
V: TRBV3-1/TRBV3-2; CDR3: CASRQLGYGYTF
V: TRBV5-1; CDR3: CASSLDRRETQYF
V: TRBV6-5; CDR3: CASSYSPTGGHGYTF
V: TRBV3-1/TRBV3-2; CDR3: CASSQDLAGYQETQYF
V: TRBV2; CDR3: CASTNRGSNTGELFF
V: TRBV5-1; CDR3: CASDRDRGSGELFF
V: TRBV29-1; CDR3: CSAQGPEKLFF
V: TRBV30; CDR3: CAWSPQEGYNSPLHF
V: TRBV30; CDR3: CAWRDEGRRNSPLHF
V: TRBV3-1/TRBV3-2; CDR3: CASSQDPGTGTPAQYF
V: TRBV12-3/TRBV12-4; CDR3: CASSLGWLGAFF
V: TRBV9; CDR3: CASSADLYTGELFF
V: TRBV24-1; CDR3: CATSVGGRTEAFF
V: TRBV27; CDR3: CASGLAGTASHF